These T cell receptor beta chains were read from a single sample in a study of blood T cells in healthy people across ages. Using its own MiXCR run on the 5' RACE reads, TCRdb lists one record per CDR3 protein. Of roughly 1.9 million distinct CDR3 sequences in the sample, 39% were seen once. The sample taken for sequencing was blood. The origin of the receptors is a human donor in good health. CDR3s include the opening cysteine and the closing phenylalanine or tryptophan. D genes are given only for firm matches. A clone size is listed for some rows: how often the clone was seen (once, few, many), or a class if it is expanded.

14,TRBV19,TRBD1,NA,TRBJ1-2,TGTGCCAGTAGTACTGCCGGGACAGGGATTGGCTACACCTTC,CASSTAGTGIGYTF
11,TRBV12-3/TRBV12-4,NA,NA,TRBJ2-1,TGTGCCAGCGGGACCGCGAGTCAGCAGTTCTTC,CASGTASQQFF
14,TRBV29-1,NA,few,TRBJ1-2,TGCAGCGTTGAAGAGAGTGGGACGGTTTCTGGCTACACCTTC,CSVEESGTVSGYTF
14,TRBV10-3,TRBD1,few,TRBJ2-5,TGTGCCATCAGCTCCACCGGGACAGAAGAGACCCAGTACTTC,CAISSTGTEETQYF
13,TRBV20-1,NA,NA,TRBJ2-3,TGCAGTGCTAGATTCCACCAGGCAGATACGCAGTATTTT,CSARFHQADTQYF
15,TRBV7-2,NA,few,TRBJ1-4,TGTGCCAGCAGCTTATGGTCCACGGTAGAAGAAAAACTGTTTTTT,CASSLWSTVEEKLFF
15,TRBV12-3/TRBV12-4,NA,NA,TRBJ1-1,TGTGCCAGCAGTCATATCCCCTGGCAGAACACTGAAGCTTTCTTT,CASSHIPWQNTEAFF
17,TRBV7-9,TRBD2,NA,TRBJ2-1,TGTGCCAGCAGCTTTCCCCTACTAGCGGGGGCGCACAATGAGCAGTTCTTC,CASSFPLLAGAHNEQFF
15,TRBV7-2,NA,few,TRBJ2-7,TGTGCCAGCAGGTTTGGGGTAGGGGAACCTTACGAGCAGTACTTC,CASRFGVGEPYEQYF
15,TRBV6-1,TRBD1,NA,TRBJ2-2,TGTGCCAGCAGCCGAGGGGGCTCGGTTGCCGGGGAGCTGTTTTTT,CASSRGGSVAGELFF
14,TRBV29-1,TRBD1,few,TRBJ2-7,TGCAGCGTTGAAGAGCCGGGACAGTCCTACGAGCAGTACTTC,CSVEEPGQSYEQYF
16,TRBV9,TRBD2,NA,TRBJ2-1,TGTGCCAGCAGCGTAGTCGCTAGCGGACCCTACAATGAGCAGTTCTTC,CASSVVASGPYNEQFF
11,TRBV12-3/TRBV12-4,NA,NA,TRBJ1-4,TGTGCCAGCACTAAAGGTGAAAAACGGTTTTTT,CASTKGEKRFF
16,TRBV20-1,NA,NA,TRBJ2-1,TGCAGTGCTAGAGTGTCGGACAGCCGCTCCTACAATGAGCAGTTCTTC,CSARVSDSRSYNEQFF
16,TRBV7-9,NA,few,TRBJ1-6,TGTGCCAGCACCCCCTGGAGCGCCTCCCTTAATTCACCCCTCCACTTT,CASTPWSASLNSPLHF
14,TRBV28,TRBD1,NA,TRBJ1-1,TGTGCCAGCGACGGACAGGGGAGCGGCACTGAAGCTTTCTTT,CASDGQGSGTEAFF
16,TRBV9,NA,few,TRBJ2-4,TGTGCCAGCAGCGGGAGCGGGACAGCCCTACGGAACATTCAGTACTTC,CASSGSGTALRNIQYF
14,TRBV27,NA,few,TRBJ1-4,TGTGCCAGCAGTGGGATGGCAACTAATGAAAAACTGTTTTTT,CASSGMATNEKLFF
15,TRBV7-9,TRBD1,few,TRBJ2-7,TGTGCCAGCAGCTTAGAGGGACAGATTACCTACGAGCAGTACTTC,CASSLEGQITYEQYF
15,TRBV18,NA,NA,TRBJ2-4,TGTGCCAGCTCACCAAATTGGGGTGCCGGAGATTCGCAGTACTTC,CASSPNWGAGDSQYF
16,TRBV7-8,NA,NA,TRBJ2-7,TGTGCCAGCAGCTTGGATTCAGGGGCCCCCTCCTACGAGCAGTACTTC,CASSLDSGAPSYEQYF
15,TRBV20-1,NA,few,TRBJ1-6,TGCAGTGCTTCCAGACAGTTGGTTTCGGATTCACCCCTCCACTTT,CSASRQLVSDSPLHF
13,TRBV4-3,TRBD1,NA,TRBJ1-3,TGCGCCAGCAGCCAAGGGACAGGGATGGACATATATTTT,CASSQGTGMDIYF
13,TRBV20-1,NA,NA,TRBJ2-5,TGCAGTGCCACGGGGGTCGGTGGAGAGACCCAGTACTTC,CSATGVGGETQYF
14,TRBV5-1,NA,NA,TRBJ1-1,TGCGCCAGCAGCTTGGCGGACAGCGACACTGAAGCTTTCTTT,CASSLADSDTEAFF
16,TRBV12-3/TRBV12-4,TRBD1,NA,TRBJ1-2,TGTGCCAGCAGTTTAGGGACAGGGGCCCGAGGGGGTGGCTACACCTTC,CASSLGTGARGGGYTF
13,TRBV7-2,NA,NA,TRBJ2-7,TGTGCCAGCAGCTTCAACCAAGGCTACGAGCAGTACTTC,CASSFNQGYEQYF
16,TRBV9,NA,NA,TRBJ2-7,TGTGCCAGCAGCGAATCGATAGGATCCCACTCCTACGAGCAGTACTTC,CASSESIGSHSYEQYF
15,TRBV24-1,TRBD1,NA,TRBJ2-7,TGTGCCACCAGTGATTCCCGGGACAGCTCCTACGAGCAGTACTTC,CATSDSRDSSYEQYF
17,TRBV4-2,NA,NA,TRBJ2-6,TGTGCCAGCAGCACACTCGACGGTCCCTCTGGGGCCAACGTCCTGACTTTC,CASSTLDGPSGANVLTF
15,TRBV4-3,NA,NA,TRBJ1-1,TGCGCCAGCAGCCAAGATCCAACAGCCAACACTGAAGCTTTCTTT,CASSQDPTANTEAFF
16,TRBV7-2,TRBD1,NA,TRBJ2-2,TGTGCCAGCAGCTGGACAGGGGAATGGAACACCGGGGAGCTGTTTTTT,CASSWTGEWNTGELFF
15,TRBV4-1,TRBD2,few,TRBJ2-3,TGCGCCAGCAGCCAAGAGGAGCGGGGGACAGATACGCAGTATTTT,CASSQEERGTDTQYF
17,TRBV28,TRBD1,NA,TRBJ1-2,TGTGCCAGCAGTGGGCGAAACTCGGGACAGTCGATCTATGGCTACACCTTC,CASSGRNSGQSIYGYTF
15,TRBV12-3/TRBV12-4,TRBD2,few,TRBJ2-1,TGTGCCAGCGCCTATAGCGGGGGCTCCTACAATGAGCAGTTCTTC,CASAYSGGSYNEQFF
16,TRBV13,NA,few,TRBJ2-1,TGTGCCAGCAGCCCTTCCACAGGGATCCGGCATCATGAGCAGTTCTTC,CASSPSTGIRHHEQFF
14,TRBV12-3/TRBV12-4,NA,NA,TRBJ1-1,TGTGCCGGCAGTCTCCAGGCAGGAACCACTGAAGCTTTCTTT,CAGSLQAGTTEAFF
14,TRBV20-1,TRBD2,NA,TRBJ2-1,TGCAGTGCTAGAGATCGCGTAGCGGGGGGGAAGCAGTTCTTC,CSARDRVAGGKQFF
16,TRBV12-3/TRBV12-4,NA,NA,TRBJ1-1,TGTGCCAGCAGTCAATATTGGGCCGAGGGGAACACTGAAGCTTTCTTT,CASSQYWAEGNTEAFF
13,TRBV24-1,NA,NA,TRBJ2-3,TGTGCCACCAGTGAACGACTCACAGATACGCAGTATTTT,CATSERLTDTQYF
16,TRBV28,TRBD1,NA,TRBJ2-5,TGTGCCAGCAGTTCGATACAAGGGACAGTCCAAGAGACCCAGTACTTC,CASSSIQGTVQETQYF
15,TRBV27,TRBD2,once,TRBJ2-3,TGTGCCAGCAGTTTATCGCTAGCGGGGTACGATACGCAGTATTTT,CASSLSLAGYDTQYF
14,TRBV20-1,NA,few,TRBJ1-5,TGCAGTGCTCAGGCTCTGAATTATGATCAGCCCCAGCATTTT,CSAQALNYDQPQHF
13,TRBV6-1,NA,NA,TRBJ2-1,TGTGCCAGCAGTGAAGGGACATTATACGAGCAGTTCTTC,CASSEGTLYEQFF
13,TRBV7-9,TRBD1,few,TRBJ2-7,TGTGCCAGCCTCCAGACAGGGGGCGACGAGCAGTACTTC,CASLQTGGDEQYF
15,TRBV7-2,NA,NA,TRBJ2-1,TGTGCCAGCAGCAACAGCGGGCACCTATACAATGAGCAGTTCTTC,CASSNSGHLYNEQFF
15,TRBV12-3/TRBV12-4,NA,NA,TRBJ1-2,TGTGCCAGCAGTTTCAGTCCAGGGGCACCCTATGGCTACACCTTC,CASSFSPGAPYGYTF
16,TRBV12-3/TRBV12-4,NA,NA,TRBJ2-3,TGTGCCTGCAGTTTGAGCCCATTGGGGGTACGCGATACGCAGTATTTT,CACSLSPLGVRDTQYF
12,TRBV29-1,TRBD1,few,TRBJ1-1,TGCAGCGTGAACAGGGGCAATACTGAAGCTTTCTTT,CSVNRGNTEAFF
17,TRBV5-1,TRBD2,NA,TRBJ2-1,TGCGCCAGCAGCTTCCTCATAGCGGGCGGATCCTACAATGAGCAGTTCTTC,CASSFLIAGGSYNEQFF
15,TRBV7-9,NA,NA,TRBJ2-7,TGTGCCAGCAGCAATTCATCGGTTGTCTCCTACGAGCAGTACTTC,CASSNSSVVSYEQYF
15,TRBV3-1,NA,NA,TRBJ2-1,TGTGCCAGCAGTCCTAAGCCGGGAGGGGGCGGTGAGCAGTTCTTC,CASSPKPGGGGEQFF
18,TRBV15,TRBD2,NA,TRBJ2-1,TGTGCCACCAGCAGAGATGGGGGGACTAGCGGGAGCTACAATGAGCAGTTCTTC,CATSRDGGTSGSYNEQFF
14,TRBV20-1,NA,NA,TRBJ1-2,TGCAGTGCTAGAGGTTCTATCCTAAAGGGCGGCTACACCTTC,CSARGSILKGGYTF
14,TRBV5-1,NA,NA,TRBJ2-5,TGCGCCAGCAGAAAGACAGGCACTTGGGAGACCCAGTACTTC,CASRKTGTWETQYF
14,TRBV27,TRBD1,few,TRBJ2-7,TGTGCCAGCAGTTTATTGGGCCAGGGGGAAGAGCAGTACTTC,CASSLLGQGEEQYF